This T cell receptor (beta chain) was profiled in a study of T cells in Graves' hyperthyroidism and ophthalmopathy. CDR1 is SGDLS, CDR2 YYNGEE, per germline. The CDR3 length is 17 residues. V shed 2 bases and J shed 1 base, with 17 bases lying between them. Broader study findings: Prediction of ophthalmopathy progression came a median roughly 6.7 months pre-onset.

Graves' hyperthyroidism was deemed stable given no ophthalmopathy progression within 18 months. Uncontrolled infection, other autoimmune disease, pregnancy or lactation led to exclusion. The table lists this clonotype with many counts. Its antigen is currently unknown. Using RNA transcripts as the source, TCR beta CDR3 regions were amplified. The primer set for the first-round RT-PCR of the TCR CDR3 was HTBI. TCRdb fed the multiplex PCR reads into MiXCR, producing one record per CDR3 protein. The sample includes 300,000 to 400,000 distinct CDR3 sequences, about 13% of them seen just once. The rearrangement links TRBV9 to TRBJ2-3, with a possible D match to TRBD2 (5 bases). The sequenced sample was blood. The clonotype was recovered from a woman younger than 30 with Graves' hyperthyroidism. CDR3 amino acids: CASSVLPSGYGTDTQYF. In DNA form, the CDR3 reads TGTGCCAGCAGCGTCCTCCCGTCGGGGTATGGCACAGATACGCAGTATTTT. The whole variable domain, filled in from reference TRBV9 and TRBJ2-3, reads DSGVTQTPKHLITATGQRVTLRCSPRSGDLSVYWYQQSLDQGLQFLIQYYNGEERAKGNILERFSAQQFPDLHSELNLSSLELGDSALYFCASSVLPSGYGTDTQYFGPGTRLTVL.